This is a list of T cell receptor beta chains from one sample in a study of T cell responses to AZD1222 COVID-19 vaccine. Method: immunoSEQ multiplex PCR; TCRdb's copy keeps in-frame clones and lacks some. Of about 120,000 clones in the sample, 80% to 95% were seen once. The starting material was peripheral blood, obtained 28 days after the second dose of the MenACWY control vaccine. These receptors were obtained from an adult who received the MenACWY meningococcal vaccine as a control. Both conserved end residues are part of each CDR3. D genes are given only for firm matches. Some rows have no size entry. The others give once, few or many, or a class for an expanded clone.

>.|once|TRBV19|TRBJ2-2
TGTGCCAGTATGCCAGCGGAAAACACCGGGGAGCTGTTTTTT
CASMPAENTGELFF
>.|.|TRBV29-1|TRBJ2-7
TGCAGCGTTGCCTCCAGGAGGCCGTTCGGGAGCTTGCCTTACGAGCAGTACTTC
CSVASRRPFGSLPYEQYF
>TRBD2|.|TRBV10-3|TRBJ2-1
TGTGCCAGCGGGGGTGCGGGAGGCCTTAATGAGCAGTTCTTC
CASGGAGGLNEQFF
>.|.|TRBV5-6|TRBJ1-6
TGTGCCAGCAGCCGATACAGTTCTGGGAGCTCCTATAATTCACCCCTCCACTTT
CASSRYSSGSSYNSPLHF
>.|.|TRBV6-5|TRBJ1-6
TGTGCCAGCCGATTGGGGGGTTCCCTTAATTCACCCCTCCACTTT
CASRLGGSLNSPLHF
>TRBD1|.|TRBV28|TRBJ2-7
TGTGCCAGCAGTCCGAGGACAGGGGGTCACGAGCAGTACTTC
CASSPRTGGHEQYF
>.|.|TRBV11-3|TRBJ1-1
TGTGCCAGCAGCTCGACAGGAGAATCTGAAGCTTTCTTT
CASSSTGESEAFF
>TRBD2|.|TRBV28|TRBJ2-2
TGTGCCAGCAGTTTATGGCGGGGGGACACCGGGGAGCTGTTTTTT
CASSLWRGDTGELFF
>TRBD1|.|TRBV29-1|TRBJ1-1
TGCAGCGTTCAACGCGGACAGGGGGAGAACACTGAAGCTTTCTTT
CSVQRGQGENTEAFF
>TRBD2|few|TRBV2|TRBJ2-3
TGTGCCAACCAGGGACTAGCGTTAACAGATACGCAGTATTTT
CANQGLALTDTQYF
>.|.|TRBV7-9|TRBJ1-1
TGTGCCAGCAGCCGAACAGGGCCCACGATGAACACTGAAGCTTTCTTT
CASSRTGPTMNTEAFF
>TRBD2|.|TRBV27|TRBJ2-1
TGTGCCAGCAGTTGGGACTACTACAATGAGCAGTTCTTC
CASSWDYYNEQFF
>.|.|TRBV14|TRBJ2-1
TGTGCCAGCAGCCAAGTTCCCGGGAGTCCCAATGAGCAGTTCTTC
CASSQVPGSPNEQFF
>TRBD2|.|TRBV3-1/TRBV3-2|TRBJ2-3
TGTGCCAGCAGCCAAGAAACTAGCGCACGCACAGATACGCAGTATTTT
CASSQETSARTDTQYF
>TRBD1|.|TRBV4-2|TRBJ2-3
TGTGCCAGCAGCCCGATCAGGGGGCTTACAGATACGCAGTATTTT
CASSPIRGLTDTQYF
>TRBD1|.|TRBV5-1|TRBJ2-5
TGCGCCAGCAGCTTCGAGGGGGCCCTCACGTATGAAGAGACCCAGTACTTC
CASSFEGALTYEETQYF
>.|once|TRBV3-1/TRBV3-2|TRBJ1-3
TGTGCCAGCAGCAGGGGTGGAAACACCATATATTTT
CASSRGGNTIYF
>.|.|TRBV28|TRBJ2-1
TGTGCCAGCAGTCCCGGACTGAACAATGAGCAGTTCTTC
CASSPGLNNEQFF
>TRBD1|.|TRBV5-8|TRBJ1-4
TGTGCCAGCACCCCGGGACAGGGGGCGCTGGGGGAAAAACTGTTTTTT
CASTPGQGALGEKLFF
>.|.|TRBV7-9|TRBJ1-1
TGTGCCAGCAGCTTAGCGGGGGGTTCGAACACTGAAGCTTTCTTT
CASSLAGGSNTEAFF
>.|.|TRBV9|TRBJ2-5
TGTGCCAGCAGCGTAGCCCCAGCGGAGACCCAGTACTTC
CASSVAPAETQYF
>TRBD2|.|TRBV5-5|TRBJ2-1
TGTGCCAGCAGCTTGCTAGCGGGAGCAGTCTACAATGAGCAGTTCTTC
CASSLLAGAVYNEQFF
>.|.|TRBV5-1|TRBJ2-1
TGCGCCAGCAGCTTGGGCACCCTTGACTACAATGAGCAGTTCTTC
CASSLGTLDYNEQFF
>TRBD2|.|TRBV5-4|TRBJ2-1
TGTGCCAGCAGCTTTAGCGGGGTAGCCAATGAGCAGTTCTTC
CASSFSGVANEQFF
>.|few|TRBV5-3|TRBJ1-1
TGTGCCAGAAGCTTGGCAGGCGCCAAAGACACGAACACTGAAGCTTTCTTT
CARSLAGAKDTNTEAFF
>TRBD2|.|TRBV5-1|TRBJ2-5
TGCGCCAGCACCCCGGGGACTAGCGGGAGCGTGGAGACCCAGTACTTC
CASTPGTSGSVETQYF
>TRBD1|once|TRBV5-4|TRBJ2-1
TGTGCCAGCAGCTTGGGGGCCCGGGACAGGATTTTGAATGAGCAGTTCTTC
CASSLGARDRILNEQFF
>.|once|TRBV6-2/TRBV6-3|TRBJ1-1
TGTGCCAGCAGTTACTCTATATCCGATTGGGGCACTGAAGCTTTCTTT
CASSYSISDWGTEAFF
>.|few|TRBV4-3|TRBJ1-1
TGCGCCAGCAGCCCCGCGGGGGCCCCTGAAGCTTTCTTT
CASSPAGAPEAFF
>.|.|TRBV5-1|TRBJ1-3
TGCGCCAGCAGCTTGGCTGACAGCTCTGGAAACACCATATATTTT
CASSLADSSGNTIYF
>.|.|TRBV7-9|TRBJ2-3
TGTGCCAGCAGCTTACTAGGGCCAGATACGCAGTATTTT
CASSLLGPDTQYF
>.|.|TRBV6-1|TRBJ1-6
TGTGCCAGCAGTGAGTTTACGGGGGCTTCACCCCTCCACTTT
CASSEFTGASPLHF
>.|.|TRBV28|TRBJ1-2
TGTGCCACCAAGGGAGTAGGGAACTATGGCTACACCTTC
CATKGVGNYGYTF
>.|.|TRBV9|TRBJ2-1
TGTGCCAGCAGCGTAGCTTGGGGGACACCCAGGGATGAGCAGTTCTTC
CASSVAWGTPRDEQFF
>TRBD2|.|TRBV9|TRBJ2-3
TGTGCCAGCAGCGTAGCTGGCGGGGGAGCAGATACGCAGTATTTT
CASSVAGGGADTQYF
>TRBD1|.|TRBV19|TRBJ2-7
TGTGCCAGTAGTCCGAGGACAGGGGGGATATACGAGCAGTACTTC
CASSPRTGGIYEQYF
>TRBD1|.|TRBV6-5|TRBJ2-3
TGTGCCAGCAGCCGGGGACAGGGTGGCGCAGATACGCAGTATTTT
CASSRGQGGADTQYF
>TRBD2|.|TRBV15|TRBJ2-1
TGTGCCACCAGCAGAGATGTCCTTAGAGGACTAGCGGGAGGGGAGCAGTTCTTC
CATSRDVLRGLAGGEQFF
>.|.|TRBV19|TRBJ2-3
TGTGCCAGTAGTCGAGGTGATACGCAGTATTTT
CASSRGDTQYF
>.|.|TRBV29-1|TRBJ2-1
TGCCACTGCAAGGGTTTCTACAATGAGCAGTTCTTC
CHCKGFYNEQFF
>TRBD1|.|TRBV19|TRBJ1-6
TGTGCCAGTAGCGCACAGGGGGCGGTGTCCTATAATTCACCCCTCCACTTT
CASSAQGAVSYNSPLHF
>.|once|TRBV2|TRBJ1-2
TGTGCCAGCAGTAAACAGGGTTATGGCTACACCTTC
CASSKQGYGYTF
>TRBD2|once|TRBV5-4|TRBJ2-3
TGTGCCAGCAGCCCGGGACTAGCGGGGGGGCAGCGCACAGATACGCAGTATTTT
CASSPGLAGGQRTDTQYF
>.|.|TRBV6-5|TRBJ1-2
TGTGCCAGCAGTTACGGGCAGGCCAATGGCTACACCTTC
CASSYGQANGYTF
>.|.|TRBV28|TRBJ2-1
TGTGCCAGCAGTTTCGGGGATAAGGCCTACAATGAGCAGTTCTTC
CASSFGDKAYNEQFF
>TRBD2|.|TRBV27|TRBJ2-5
TGTGCCAGCAGCCGACTAGCGGGAGAAAGGGAGACCCAGTACTTC
CASSRLAGERETQYF
>.|.|TRBV4-1|TRBJ2-6
TGCGCCAGCAGCCAAGATCAGTGGGGGTCTGGGGCCAACGTCCTGACTTTC
CASSQDQWGSGANVLTF
>.|once|TRBV5-1|TRBJ2-2
TGCGCCAGCAAGTACGGATACCCGGCCGGGGAGCTGTTTTTT
CASKYGYPAGELFF
>TRBD1|once|TRBV15|TRBJ1-5
TGTGCCACCAGCATAACAGGGGGCGCAGGTAATCAGCCCCAGCATTTT
CATSITGGAGNQPQHF
>TRBD2|.|TRBV5-1|TRBJ2-7
TGCGCCAGCAGCTTGGTAGAGTCTAGCGGGAGGGCCTTGGACTACGAGCAGTACTTC
CASSLVESSGRALDYEQYF
>TRBD1|.|TRBV2|TRBJ1-3
TGTGCCAGCAGTGGCCGGGACAGGGGAACTGGAAACACCATATATTTT
CASSGRDRGTGNTIYF